A selection of T cell receptor beta chains follows, all from one sample in a study of cytomegalovirus exposure and HLA in healthy donors. TCRdb's table, derived via immunoSEQ multiplex PCR, lists solely in-frame clones and lacks some. The sample shows approximately 100,000 clones, 75% to 80% of them seen only once. The sequencing input was PBMCs. All receptors derive from a man between 60 and 75 years old in good health and CMV-seropositive. Each CDR3 is given with its conserved first and last residue. D genes are given only for firm matches. Not every row has a clone size; where given, it reads once, few, many or a size class.

clone_size j_call d_call v_call cdr3_nt cdr3_aa
once TRBJ2-1 TRBD1 TRBV5-1 TGCGCCAGCAGCTCCTTCACCGGGACAGGGGGTAATGAGCAGTTCTTC CASSSFTGTGGNEQFF
. TRBJ1-5 . TRBV14 TGTGCCAGCAGCCAAGCAGGGGACCCCAATCAGCCCCAGCATTTT CASSQAGDPNQPQHF
. TRBJ1-1 . TRBV7-2 TGTGCCAGCAGCGCACGGGTGGACACTGAAGCTTTCTTT CASSARVDTEAFF
. TRBJ2-1 . TRBV27 TGTGCCAGCAGTTTCGGGTCGGCCGAGCTCAGGGGTGAGCAGTTCTTC CASSFGSAELRGEQFF
. TRBJ2-7 . TRBV5-1 TGCGCCAGCAGCTTAGGGGTTTCTAGCTCCTACGAGCAGTACTTC CASSLGVSSSYEQYF
. TRBJ1-5 TRBD1 TRBV10-3 TGTGCCGTCCTCGCCGGGACAGAGCAGCATTTT CAVLAGTEQHF
once TRBJ2-7 . TRBV5-1 TGCGCCAGCAGCTCTGCAGGGGCCTACGAGCAGTACTTC CASSSAGAYEQYF
. TRBJ1-4 TRBD1 TRBV4-2 TGTGCCAGCAGCCAAGAGGGACAGGGTGAGGAAAAACTGTTTTTT CASSQEGQGEEKLFF
. TRBJ1-5 . TRBV9 TGTGCCAGCAGCGTAGGGGGGGGCGGGCAGCCCCAGCATTTT CASSVGGGGQPQHF
. TRBJ2-3 TRBD1 TRBV5-1 TGCGCCAGCAGCCAAACAGGGGGCCCTCCAGATACGCAGTATTTT CASSQTGGPPDTQYF
. TRBJ2-7 . TRBV28 TGTGCCAGCAGTCTCGAGGGGGTTAGCGAGCAGTACTTC CASSLEGVSEQYF
. TRBJ2-2 TRBD1 TRBV6-6 TGTGCCAGCAGTTACGGGACAGGGGGCCGCACCGGGGAGCTGTTTTTT CASSYGTGGRTGELFF
. TRBJ2-2 TRBD1 TRBV29-1 TGCAGCGCTGGGACAGGGACGAACACCGGGGAGCTGTTTTTT CSAGTGTNTGELFF
. TRBJ2-3 TRBD1 TRBV6-4 TGTGCCAGCAGTGTTTCTTGGACAGGCGGCACAGATACGCAGTATTTT CASSVSWTGGTDTQYF
. TRBJ2-5 TRBD2 TRBV29-1 TGCAGCGCAGGACTAGCTATTGGGGAGACCCAGTACTTC CSAGLAIGETQYF
. TRBJ2-2 . TRBV19 TGTGCCAGTAGTATAGTTAGGACAGCCGCGAACACCGGGGAGCTGTTTTTT CASSIVRTAANTGELFF
. TRBJ2-6 TRBD1 TRBV7-9 TGTGCCAGCAACTCGCGACAGGGGAACCCTGGGGCCAACGTCCTGACTTTC CASNSRQGNPGANVLTF
. TRBJ2-1 TRBD1 TRBV5-1 TGCGCCAGCAGCTACACAGGGGGCTACAATGAGCAGTTCTTC CASSYTGGYNEQFF
. TRBJ2-7 TRBD2 TRBV7-9 TGTGCCAGCAGCTTATGGGGGGGCGAGCAGTACTTC CASSLWGGEQYF
. TRBJ2-7 . TRBV10-2 TGCGCCAGCAAGGGGGACTACGAGCAGTACTTC CASKGDYEQYF
. TRBJ1-5 . TRBV5-4 TGTGCCAGCAGCTTAGGGGGGGAGCAGCCCCAGCATTTT CASSLGGEQPQHF
. TRBJ2-1 TRBD1 TRBV5-1 TGCGCCAGCTCGGACAGGGCGAGGAATGAGCAGTTCTTC CASSDRARNEQFF
. TRBJ2-7 TRBD1 TRBV4-1 TGCGCCAGCAGCCTAAGGGGACAGGGCTTCCACGAGCAGTACTTC CASSLRGQGFHEQYF
once TRBJ1-1 . TRBV2 TGTGCCAGCAGTGAAGGTTTAAACACTGAAGCTTTCTTT CASSEGLNTEAFF
. TRBJ2-1 TRBD2 TRBV15 TGTGCCACCAGCAGAGATGTGGGAGGGATGGGGTCCTACAATGAGCAGTTCTTC CATSRDVGGMGSYNEQFF
. TRBJ2-7 . TRBV7-2 TGTGCCAGCAGCTTTCAGGTGGGGCTCTCCTACGAGCAGTACTTC CASSFQVGLSYEQYF
. TRBJ1-5 . TRBV5-5 TGTGCCAGCAGCTTGGTTGCGGGGAATCAGCCCCAGCATTTT CASSLVAGNQPQHF
. TRBJ1-5 . TRBV2 TGTGCCAGCAGTGGAACAGCCCAATATAGCAATCAGCCCCAGCATTTT CASSGTAQYSNQPQHF
. TRBJ2-7 . TRBV28 TGTGCCAGCAGTACCCCCGCAGGGGACTACGAGCAGTACTTC CASSTPAGDYEQYF
. TRBJ1-1 . TRBV6-1 TGTGCCAGCAGTCCCGGGAATATGAACACTGAAGCTTTCTTT CASSPGNMNTEAFF
. TRBJ1-5 . TRBV2 TGTGCCAGCAGTGAAGAATCGGGGGGATCACAGCCCCAGCATTTT CASSEESGGSQPQHF
. TRBJ1-2 TRBD1 TRBV11-2 TGTGCCAGCCGGGACAGGGCGGGTAGAGGCTACACCTTC CASRDRAGRGYTF
. TRBJ2-1 TRBD2 TRBV11-2 TGTGCCAGCAGCTTAAAGGCTAGCGGGGGGGTTGAGCAGTTCTTC CASSLKASGGVEQFF
few TRBJ1-1 TRBD1 TRBV6-5 TGTGCCAGCAGTTTCCGACAGGGATACACTGAAGCTTTCTTT CASSFRQGYTEAFF
. TRBJ1-2 . TRBV5-4 TGTGCCAGCAGCTTGGGGGAGGTCGGATATGGCTACACCTTC CASSLGEVGYGYTF
. TRBJ2-3 . TRBV5-8 TGTGCCAGCAGCTTGGCAGAGGTAGCAGATACGCAGTATTTT CASSLAEVADTQYF
once TRBJ2-5 TRBD1 TRBV7-9 TGTTCCAGCAGCTCAACGGGACAGGGGGCGGGGGAGACCCAGTACTTC CSSSSTGQGAGETQYF
. TRBJ2-4 TRBD1 TRBV18 TGTGCCAGCTCACCGGGGACAGGGAAGATTTGGAACATTCAGTACTTC CASSPGTGKIWNIQYF
. TRBJ1-1 . TRBV18 TGTGCCAGCTCACCATATTCAGGGGATCTTTGGACTGAAGCTTTCTTT CASSPYSGDLWTEAFF
. TRBJ2-1 TRBD2 TRBV7-3 TGTGCCAGCAGCTTACAAGACGGGGGGGAGCAGTTCTTC CASSLQDGGEQFF
. TRBJ2-5 TRBD2 TRBV19 TGTGCCAGTAGTAGCGGGGGGCCCTTTAAGGAGACCCAGTACTTC CASSSGGPFKETQYF
. TRBJ2-2 . TRBV4-3 TGCGCCAGCAGCCTGGGGGGGAACACCGGGGAGCTGTTTTTT CASSLGGNTGELFF
. TRBJ2-5 . TRBV9 TGTGCCAGCAGCCAAACCGCAGGGGCAGAGACCCAGTACTTC CASSQTAGAETQYF
. TRBJ1-2 . TRBV19 TGTGCCACCCTTAATTCCCGGGTCTATGGCTACACCTTC CATLNSRVYGYTF
. TRBJ2-3 TRBD1 TRBV18 TGTGCCAGCTCTCCCCCAGGGGGCCTCACAGATACGCAGTATTTT CASSPPGGLTDTQYF
. TRBJ1-3 . TRBV4-1 TGCGCCAGCAGCCCAAACAGGGATACTGGAAACACCATATATTTT CASSPNRDTGNTIYF
. TRBJ1-6 TRBD1 TRBV18 TGTGCCAGCTCACCGTCCCGGGACAGGGACCTCTCCTATAATTCACCCCTCCACTTT CASSPSRDRDLSYNSPLHF
. TRBJ2-5 . TRBV7-8 TGTGCCAGCAGCTTAGCATCTGAGACCCAGTACTTC CASSLASETQYF
. TRBJ1-5 TRBD1 TRBV2 TGTGCCAGCAGCGGGACAGGGGAGAGCCAGCCCCAGCATTTT CASSGTGESQPQHF
. TRBJ2-7 TRBD2 TRBV4-2 TGTGCCAGCACCTTTAGCGGGGGGGAATACGAGCAGTACTTC CASTFSGGEYEQYF
once TRBJ2-2 TRBD2 TRBV4-3 TGCGCCAGCAGGGCCGGGGGGGCCGGGACCGGGGAGCTGTTTTTT CASRAGGAGTGELFF
. TRBJ2-7 TRBD1 TRBV18 TGTGCCAGCTCACCCACCGGGACAGGGGAAAACGAGCAGTACTTC CASSPTGTGENEQYF
. TRBJ2-1 . TRBV7-6 TGTGCCAGCAGCTTAGCGAGCAATGAGCAGTTCTTC CASSLASNEQFF
. TRBJ2-1 TRBD2 TRBV5-1 TGCGCCAGCAGCGACCGACTAGCGGGGGGTAATGAGCAGTTCTTC CASSDRLAGGNEQFF
. TRBJ2-3 TRBD1 TRBV19 TGTGCCAGTGGAACACAGGGGCGGGATACGCAGTATTTT CASGTQGRDTQYF
. TRBJ2-1 TRBD2 TRBV2 TGTGCCAGCAGTGGGCTAGCGGGAAATAATGAGCAGTTCTTC CASSGLAGNNEQFF
few TRBJ1-3 . TRBV4-1 TGCGCCAGCAGCCAAAACAGGGCTGGAAACACCATATATTTT CASSQNRAGNTIYF
many TRBJ1-3 TRBD1 TRBV15 TGTGCCACCAGCAGGGATATGGGACAGTCGGGGGTCAGAGGAAACACCATATATTTT CATSRDMGQSGVRGNTIYF
few TRBJ2-7 . TRBV6-1 TGTGCCAGCAGTGGATCTAGCCTTTCCTACGAGCAGTACTTC CASSGSSLSYEQYF
. TRBJ1-5 TRBD1 TRBV19 TGTGTCACCCAGGGACAGGGGAAGCGGCAGCCCCAGCATTTT CVTQGQGKRQPQHF